The rows below give T cell receptor beta chains drawn from one sample of a study of blood T cells in healthy people across ages. A single record per CDR3 protein comes from TCRdb applying MiXCR to the 5' RACE reads. The sample has some 1.5 million distinct CDR3 sequences, 28% seen once. The sequenced sample consisted of blood. These TCRs come from a woman aged 30 to 39 in good health. Both conserved end residues are part of each CDR3. D genes are given only for firm matches. Not all rows give a size; the values are once, few, many and, for expanded clones, a class.

j_gene: TRBJ2-3; v_gene: TRBV12-3/TRBV12-4; d_gene: -; abundance: few; CDR3aa: CASSLPHSLPGEYF; CDR3nt: TGTGCCAGCAGTTTGCCCCACTCCCTCCCCGGGGAGTATTTT
j_gene: TRBJ2-3; v_gene: TRBV7-2; d_gene: -; abundance: -; CDR3aa: CASSERTSATAQYF; CDR3nt: TGTGCCAGCAGCGAGAGAACTTCGGCGACGGCGCAGTATTTT
j_gene: TRBJ2-5; v_gene: TRBV20-1; d_gene: -; abundance: few; CDR3aa: CSARQGGNNRETQYF; CDR3nt: TGCAGTGCTAGACAGGGCGGGAACAATCGGGAGACCCAGTACTTC
j_gene: TRBJ1-1; v_gene: TRBV20-1; d_gene: -; abundance: few; CDR3aa: CSAKNQNTEAFF; CDR3nt: TGCAGTGCTAAAAATCAGAACACTGAAGCTTTCTTT
j_gene: TRBJ1-1; v_gene: TRBV14; d_gene: -; abundance: -; CDR3aa: CASSYSAGTEAFF; CDR3nt: TGTGCCAGCAGCTATAGTGCGGGCACTGAAGCTTTCTTT
j_gene: TRBJ2-1; v_gene: TRBV5-1; d_gene: TRBD2; abundance: -; CDR3aa: CASSLTSGVTYNEQFF; CDR3nt: TGCGCCAGCAGCTTGACTAGCGGGGTCACCTACAATGAGCAGTTCTTC
j_gene: TRBJ1-3; v_gene: TRBV12-3/TRBV12-4; d_gene: -; abundance: few; CDR3aa: CASAAGLGNTIYF; CDR3nt: TGTGCCAGCGCGGCAGGCCTAGGAAACACCATATATTTT
j_gene: TRBJ2-7; v_gene: TRBV5-6; d_gene: TRBD1; abundance: few; CDR3aa: CASSRTGRSREQYF; CDR3nt: TGTGCCAGCAGCAGGACAGGGAGGTCACGCGAGCAGTACTTC
j_gene: TRBJ2-3; v_gene: TRBV5-1; d_gene: TRBD1; abundance: -; CDR3aa: CASSYDRADTQYF; CDR3nt: TGCGCCAGCAGCTACGACAGGGCAGATACGCAGTATTTT
j_gene: TRBJ2-3; v_gene: TRBV7-3; d_gene: -; abundance: few; CDR3aa: CASSPTRTSLDTQYF; CDR3nt: TGTGCCAGCAGCCCGACCCGGACGTCTCTTGATACGCAGTATTTT
j_gene: TRBJ2-7; v_gene: TRBV4-2; d_gene: TRBD2; abundance: few; CDR3aa: CASTVSGGPSYEQYF; CDR3nt: TGTGCCAGCACCGTAAGCGGGGGCCCCTCCTACGAGCAGTACTTC
j_gene: TRBJ2-2; v_gene: TRBV4-1; d_gene: -; abundance: few; CDR3aa: CASSQPTGTTGELFF; CDR3nt: TGCGCCAGCAGCCAACCAACAGGGACCACCGGGGAGCTGTTTTTT
j_gene: TRBJ2-7; v_gene: TRBV20-1; d_gene: TRBD2; abundance: -; CDR3aa: CSARPTISGGPYEQYF; CDR3nt: TGCAGTGCTAGACCTACGATCTCGGGGGGTCCCTACGAGCAGTACTTC
j_gene: TRBJ2-3; v_gene: TRBV20-1; d_gene: TRBD2; abundance: few; CDR3aa: CSASGRAPDTQYF; CDR3nt: TGCAGTGCAAGCGGGAGGGCCCCAGATACGCAGTATTTT
j_gene: TRBJ2-4; v_gene: TRBV7-2; d_gene: -; abundance: many; CDR3aa: CASSASLMQQYF; CDR3nt: TGTGCCAGCAGCGCCTCCCTTATGCAGCAGTACTTC
j_gene: TRBJ1-5; v_gene: TRBV20-1; d_gene: TRBD1; abundance: few; CDR3aa: CSARGAGTVNQPQHF; CDR3nt: TGCAGTGCTAGAGGCGCCGGGACAGTCAATCAGCCCCAGCATTTT
j_gene: TRBJ2-2; v_gene: TRBV29-1; d_gene: -; abundance: -; CDR3aa: CSVGRVGELFF; CDR3nt: TGTAGCGTTGGGAGAGTAGGGGAGCTGTTTTTT
j_gene: TRBJ2-7; v_gene: TRBV7-2; d_gene: -; abundance: few; CDR3aa: CARSSLPGSYEQYF; CDR3nt: TGTGCCCGCAGCTCCCTTCCGGGTTCCTACGAGCAGTACTTC
j_gene: TRBJ2-3; v_gene: TRBV12-3/TRBV12-4; d_gene: -; abundance: -; CDR3aa: CSSSLQFPPTSSTDTQYF; CDR3nt: TGTTCCAGCAGTTTACAGTTTCCCCCAACATCTAGCACAGATACGCAGTATTTT
j_gene: TRBJ2-5; v_gene: TRBV11-2; d_gene: TRBD2; abundance: -; CDR3aa: CASSFPGTSGRVGQYF; CDR3nt: TGTGCCAGCAGCTTTCCAGGGACTAGCGGGAGAGTGGGGCAGTACTTC
j_gene: TRBJ2-1; v_gene: TRBV20-1; d_gene: TRBD2; abundance: -; CDR3aa: CSASRATSINEQFF; CDR3nt: TGCAGTGCTAGTCGGGCGACTAGCATAAATGAGCAGTTCTTC
j_gene: TRBJ1-5; v_gene: TRBV27; d_gene: -; abundance: few; CDR3aa: CASSLSSGISNQPQHF; CDR3nt: TGTGCCAGCAGTTTATCTTCAGGGATTAGCAATCAGCCCCAGCATTTT
j_gene: TRBJ2-1; v_gene: TRBV5-5; d_gene: TRBD2; abundance: -; CDR3aa: CASSSSLSSGHNEQFF; CDR3nt: TGTGCCAGCAGCTCGAGTTTGTCTAGCGGGCACAATGAGCAGTTCTTC
j_gene: TRBJ1-1; v_gene: TRBV5-1; d_gene: -; abundance: -; CDR3aa: CASSLDQQRNTEAFF; CDR3nt: TGCGCCAGCAGCCTTGATCAACAACGGAACACTGAAGCTTTCTTT
j_gene: TRBJ2-7; v_gene: TRBV20-1; d_gene: -; abundance: few; CDR3aa: CSARGPRPYEQYF; CDR3nt: TGCAGTGCTAGAGGTCCCAGGCCCTACGAGCAGTACTTC
j_gene: TRBJ2-5; v_gene: TRBV29-1; d_gene: TRBD2; abundance: few; CDR3aa: CSVVPGLAGVKETQYF; CDR3nt: TGCAGCGTTGTGCCGGGACTAGCGGGGGTCAAAGAGACCCAGTACTTC
j_gene: TRBJ1-1; v_gene: TRBV29-1; d_gene: -; abundance: -; CDR3aa: CSAEYSVEAFF; CDR3nt: TGCAGCGCCGAGTATTCTGTTGAAGCTTTCTTT
j_gene: TRBJ1-1; v_gene: TRBV6-4; d_gene: TRBD1; abundance: few; CDR3aa: CASSDSHQGVTEAFF; CDR3nt: TGTGCCAGCAGTGACTCACACCAGGGGGTCACTGAAGCTTTCTTT
j_gene: TRBJ2-1; v_gene: TRBV5-6; d_gene: -; abundance: many; CDR3aa: CASSLAGSGSYNEQFF; CDR3nt: TGTGCCAGCAGCTTGGCAGGCAGTGGCTCCTACAATGAGCAGTTCTTC
j_gene: TRBJ1-2; v_gene: TRBV4-1; d_gene: -; abundance: -; CDR3aa: CASSHLQESYGYTF; CDR3nt: TGCGCCAGCAGCCATTTACAAGAGAGCTATGGCTACACCTTC
j_gene: TRBJ2-7; v_gene: TRBV7-2; d_gene: TRBD1; abundance: many; CDR3aa: CASTGQGGLYEQYF; CDR3nt: TGTGCCAGCACCGGACAGGGGGGGCTCTACGAGCAGTACTTC
j_gene: TRBJ1-2; v_gene: TRBV2; d_gene: -; abundance: -; CDR3aa: CASSGPVGGRGGYTF; CDR3nt: TGTGCCAGCAGCGGGCCGGTCGGGGGTAGGGGTGGCTACACCTTC